The 9 T cell receptor beta chains reported below all come from one sample, sequenced in a study of OX40 agonist ivuxolimab in advanced cancers. Assay: immunoSEQ multiplex PCR; the TCRdb copy retains only in-frame clones and omits some. In the table there are around 53,000 clones, around four fifths of which are singletons. The material was CD4+ or CD8+ T cells sorted from blood, obtained in a trial of the OX40 agonist ivuxolimab. The receptors here all came from an adult with an advanced solid tumor such as melanoma, head and neck, liver or kidney cancer.

The chain combines TRBV6-5 with TRBJ1-2, with a tentative D call TRBD1 (6 bases). Trimming took off 7 bases at V and 5 bases at J, with 20 bases between the two ends. The CDR3 has 15 residues. In germline, CDR1 is MNHEY, CDR2 SVGAGI. Here the CDR3 DNA reads TGTGCCAGCACCACCCATTCTCAGGGGAATTATGGCTACACCTTC. Translating gives CASTTHSQGNYGYTF.

This clone has only one observation. The CDR3 spells CASRKGLEGLGTNEQYF. The DNA of the CDR3 is TGTGCCAGCAGAAAGGGACTAGAGGGTCTGGGTACGAACGAGCAGTACTTC. V usage is TRBV6-4 and J usage is TRBJ2-7; 8 bases map to TRBD2. CDR1 is MRHNA, CDR2 SNTAGT, per germline. V trimming: 6 bases; J trimming: 5 bases; junction bases outside the gene matches: 18. This CDR3 has 17 residues.

The chain has TRBV9 and TRBJ1-6; 9 bases align to TRBD1. CDR3 size: 16 residues. The germline V gene encodes CDR1 SGDLS and CDR2 YYNGEE. After removal of 2 bases from V and 6 bases from J, the junction contained 6 bases not matched to a gene. CDR3 DNA: TGTGCCAGCAGCGTTTGGGACAGGGCGATTAATTCACCCCTCCACTTT. This gives the protein CASSVWDRAINSPLHF.

The chain links TRBV4-3 to TRBJ1-4; perhaps TRBD1 as D (5 bases). CDR1 is LGHNA and CDR2 is YSLEER in the germline V gene. V dropped 1 base and J dropped 8 bases, with 14 bases sitting between them. This CDR3 is 15 amino acids long. CDR3 in amino acids: CASSQVRGVWEKLFF. The DNA for the CDR3 is TGCGCCAGCAGCCAAGTGAGAGGGGTGTGGGAAAAACTGTTTTTT.

The V call is TRBV2, the J call TRBJ2-7; TRBD2 matches at 9 bases. The length of the CDR3 is 15 residues. Losses at the gene ends were 1 base for V and 2 bases for J; bases not matched to a gene: 3. CDR1 and CDR2 (germline): SNHLY, FYNNEI. The CDR3 bases are TGTGCCAGCAGTGAAGAGCGGGGGGAGACCTACGAGCAGTACTTC. This encodes CASSEERGETYEQYF.

This clone has a single count. The rearrangement uses TRBV5-5 and TRBJ2-1, with 12 bases identical to TRBD2. V lost 3 bases to trimming and J lost 6 bases; unmatched junction nucleotides: 13. This CDR3 comprises 18 residues. From germline, CDR1 is SGHKS and CDR2 YYEKEE (reference sequence). CDR3 DNA: TGTGCCAGCAGCTCCGGTGGCCTAGCGGGAGGGCTTCGCAATGAGCAGTTCTTC. Its protein is CASSSGGLAGGLRNEQFF.

This rearrangement joins TRBV5-5 to TRBJ1-1; D is ambiguous. The CDR3 covers 11 residues. Looked up from germline, CDR1 is SGHKS and CDR2 is YYEKEE (reference sequence). V was cut by 2 bases and J by 2 bases, with 1 base left in between. In DNA form, the CDR3 reads TGTGCCAGCAGCTTCAACACTGAAGCTTTCTTT. It encodes CASSFNTEAFF. The full variable domain, rest sourced from reference TRBV5-5 and TRBJ1-1, is DAGVTQSPTHLIKTRGQQVTLRCSPISGHKSVSWYQQVLGQGPQFIFQYYEKEERGRGNFPDRFSARQFPNYSSELNVNALLLGDSALYLCASSFNTEAFFGQGTRLTVV.

The chain's CDR3 is CASSSVQGIYNEQFF. CDR3 in DNA: TGTGCCAGCAGCTCTGTACAGGGGATATACAATGAGCAGTTCTTC. The V and J genes are TRBV7-2 and TRBJ2-1, with 7 bases lining up with TRBD1. V trimming: 4 bases; J trimming: 4 bases; junction bases outside the gene matches: 7. Germline V gene data show CDR1 as SGHTA and CDR2 as FQGNSA. CDR3 length: 15 residues.

This rearrangement joins TRBV27 to TRBJ1-2; TRBD1 aligns across 7 bases. V was clipped by 7 bases and J by 7 bases; unmatched bases: 12. Germline CDR1 reads MNHEY; CDR2 reads SMNVEV (reference sequence). The CDR3 is made up of 14 amino acids. The CDR3 DNA sequence: TGTGCCAGCACCGAAACCCAGGGGGTTGGTGGCTACACCTTC. Residues: CASTETQGVGGYTF.